A single sample is the source of the 17 T cell receptor beta chains below, sequenced in a study of a mutant IDH1 vaccine in newly diagnosed glioma. Antigens for these TCRs are unknown. Generated by immunoSEQ multiplex PCR, the TCRdb table keeps only in-frame clones and is missing some. Of about 43,000 clones in the sample, around 84% were seen once. Time point described: week 23, last vaccination. Doses consisted of 300 ug of mutant IDH1 20-mer peptide each, paired with topical imiquimod. The source material was PBMCs, sampled from a glioma patient whose treatment included an IDH1 peptide vaccine. These receptors all stem from a woman under 30 with glioma. Some clones in this sample may be carry-over from other donors' samples.

V and J are TRBV29-1 and TRBJ1-1, with TRBD1 matching over 7 bases. CDR3 length: 14 residues. J gave up 0 bases and V 6 bases, and 7 bases lay outside the gene matches. Per germline, CDR1 SQVTM and CDR2 ANQGSEA. CDR3 DNA: TGCAGCGTCCTGACAGGGACCATGAACACTGAAGCTTTCTTT. Translation: CSVLTGTMNTEAFF.

The rearrangement uses TRBV6-6 and TRBJ1-5; a weak D match, TRBD1 (5 bases). V lost 8 bases and J 8 bases, leaving 22 bases between the germline ends. CDR1 is MNHNY and CDR2 is SVGAGI in the germline V gene (reference sequence). The CDR3 totals 15 residues. The CDR3, as DNA: TGTGCCAGCTGGGCACCGGGACTGCCGGGGGAGCCCCAGCATTTT. Its protein product is CASWAPGLPGEPQHF.

The chain combines TRBV6-1 with TRBJ1-6; TRBD1 matches 8 bases. The CDR3 consists of 15 residues. Germline CDR1 reads MNHNS; CDR2 reads SASEGT. J gave up 7 bases and V 7 bases, and 9 bases lay outside the gene matches. CDR3 nucleotide sequence: TGTGCCAGCACCCTTCAGGGGGCTGGCAATTCACCCCTCCACTTT. It specifies CASTLQGAGNSPLHF.

This clone was recorded a few times. The rearrangement uses TRBV2 and TRBJ1-1, with D unclear. This CDR3 comprises 13 residues. Trimming cost V 4 bases and J 1 base, with 7 bases left between them. Germline values: CDR1 SNHLY, CDR2 FYNNEI. CDR3 region: CASSGRPNTEAFF. The CDR3 bases are TGTGCCAGCAGTGGGAGACCGAACACTGAAGCTTTCTTT.

The chain joins TRBV7-9 to TRBJ1-2, with 7 bases identical to TRBD1. Germline V gene data show CDR1 as SEHNR and CDR2 as FQNEAQ (reference sequence). Unmatched junction bases numbered 7, after V lost 5 bases and J lost 4 bases. The CDR3 totals 14 residues. CDR3 sequence reads: CASSGRRDSYGYTF. CDR3 in DNA: TGTGCCAGCAGCGGACGCCGGGACAGCTATGGCTACACCTTC.

The chain has TRBV5-6 and TRBJ2-7; weak D call: TRBD2 (5 bases). Trimming took 5 bases from V and 0 from J, leaving 15 bases between them. The CDR3 has 15 amino acids. Germline lookup yields CDR1 SGHDT and CDR2 YYEEEE. The CDR3 coding sequence is TGTGCCAGCAGGACCACTAGTCGCCCCTCCTACGAGCAGTACTTC. Protein product: CASRTTSRPSYEQYF.

J is TRBJ1-6 and V is TRBV5-1, with TRBD1 matching over 7 bases. Germline values: CDR1 SGHRS, CDR2 YFSETQ. CDR3 length: 15 residues. After removal of 4 bases from V and 8 bases from J, the junction contained 9 bases not matched to a gene. The CDR3 here is CASSRTGQADSPLHF. The CDR3 nucleotides read TGCGCCAGCAGCCGAACTGGACAGGCCGATTCACCCCTCCACTTT.

The V gene is TRBV9, the J gene TRBJ2-2, with TRBD2 matching over 7 bases. The germline V gene has CDR1 SGDLS and CDR2 YYNGEE. CDR3 length: 12 residues. J was trimmed by 8 bases and V by 7 bases; bases with no gene match: 5. The CDR3 DNA follows: TGTGCCAGCGGCGGGAGTACGGGGGAGCTGTTTTTT. Protein product: CASGGSTGELFF.

The chain is built from TRBV27 and TRBJ2-7; 13 positions match TRBD2. Per germline, CDR1 MNHEY and CDR2 SMNVEV (reference sequence). The CDR3 length is 16 residues. J was trimmed by 3 bases and V by 3 bases; bases with no gene match: 5. The CDR3 region is CASSLRTSGSIYEQYF. CDR3 bases: TGTGCCAGCAGTTTGAGGACTAGCGGGAGTATCTACGAGCAGTACTTC.

The rearrangement links TRBV4-1 to TRBJ2-3, with 8 bases fitting TRBD2. V lost 7 bases, J lost 4 bases, and 7 bases stayed unmatched. This CDR3 is built from 14 residues. Germline V gene data show CDR1 as MGHRA and CDR2 as YSYEKL. This CDR3 is CASTPGGFADTQYF. CDR3 nucleotides: TGCGCCAGCACTCCGGGGGGGTTCGCAGATACGCAGTATTTT.

This clone was observed a single time. This rearrangement joins TRBV7-9 to TRBJ1-1; TRBD1 agrees at 7 bases. Trimming took 5 bases from V and 5 from J; bases not matched to a gene: 8. Germline V gene lookup returns CDR1 SEHNR and CDR2 FQNEAQ (reference sequence). This CDR3 region has 14 residues. This CDR3 reads CASSATGLETEAFF. The CDR3 DNA sequence: TGTGCCAGCAGCGCGACAGGGCTCGAGACTGAAGCTTTCTTT.

V and J are TRBV7-6 and TRBJ2-3; D not certain. Trimming shortened V by 1 base and J by 7 bases, and 9 bases separated the two germline ends. CDR1 and CDR2 (germline): SGHVS, FNYEAQ. CDR3 length: 13 residues. The CDR3 sequence: CASSLGRENTQYF. The CDR3 DNA is TGTGCCAGCAGCTTAGGCCGAGAAAATACGCAGTATTTT.

CDR3 coding DNA: TGTGCCAGCAACAGCTATAATTCACCCCTCCACTTT. The encoded protein is CASNSYNSPLHF. This chain links TRBV6-5 with TRBJ1-6; unclear D gene. V was cut by 7 bases and J by 3 bases, with 4 bases left in between. There are 12 residues in the CDR3. Per germline, CDR1 MNHEY and CDR2 SVGAGI.

This clone was detected a few times. The J gene is TRBJ1-2, the V gene TRBV2; D may be TRBD1 (5 bases). The CDR3 is 13 residues long. Trimming pared 10 bases from V and 6 bases from J, leaving 18 bases between. Germline loops: CDR1 SNHLY, CDR2 FYNNEI. The CDR3 DNA follows: TGTGCCAATAAGGCGGGACGGGTAAATGGCTACACCTTC. Translating gives CANKAGRVNGYTF.

The gene calls are TRBV7-6 and TRBJ1-2; no clear D gene. CDR3 length equals 16 residues. Trimming took 5 bases from V and 4 from J, leaving 20 bases between them. CDR1 and CDR2 from the germline V gene are SGHVS and FNYEAQ. The CDR3 DNA reads as TGTGCCAGCAGCCGGTTTGGTTCTCGAAAGACCTATGGCTACACCTTC. Its translation: CASSRFGSRKTYGYTF. Using reference TRBV7-6 and TRBJ1-2 for the parts outside the CDR3, the full variable domain is GAGVSQSPRYKVTKRGQDVALRCDPISGHVSLYWYRQALGQGPEFLTYFNYEAQQDKSGLPNDRFSAERPEGSISTLTIQRTEQRDSAMYRCASSRFGSRKTYGYTFGSGTRLTVV.

This chain connects TRBV4-2 to TRBJ2-2; D gene uncertain. V lost 1 base to trimming and J lost 7 bases, with 4 bases between them. The germline CDR1 and CDR2 sequences are LGHNA and YNFKEQ. This CDR3 is 12 amino acids long. CDR3 nucleotides: TGTGCCAGCAGCCAAGGAAACGGGGAGCTGTTTTTT. Residues: CASSQGNGELFF.

This clone has a handful of counts. The chain combines TRBV25-1 with TRBJ1-6, with unresolved D. This CDR3 is built from 12 residues. Trimming stripped 3 bases from V and 13 bases from J, with 10 bases between. The germline CDR1 and CDR2 sequences are MGHDK and SYGVNS. This chain's CDR3 is CASSDPGLPLHF. In nucleotides, the CDR3 is TGTGCCAGCAGTGATCCAGGTTTGCCCCTCCACTTT.